Listed here are 21 T cell receptor beta chains from one sample, sequenced in a study of cytomegalovirus exposure and HLA in healthy donors. PCR employed 60 Vbeta and 13 Jbeta primers. Assay used: immunoSEQ multiplex PCR; TCRdb lists only in-frame clones, some missing. Its table lists around 33,000 clones. Sample: PBMCs. The receptors were gathered from a man aged 35 to 55 in good health and CMV-seronegative.

This rearrangement joins TRBV5-1 to TRBJ1-2; 7 nucleotides align to TRBD1. The V gene's germline CDR1 is SGHRS and CDR2 YFSETQ. The CDR3 loop spans 13 amino acids. The trim removed 1 base at V and 6 bases at J, leaving 3 bases unmatched. CDR3 residues: CASSLKTGNGYTF. As DNA, the CDR3 is TGCGCCAGCAGCTTGAAGACAGGGAATGGCTACACCTTC.

The gene calls are TRBV11-2 and TRBJ2-7; D may be TRBD1 (8 bases). CDR1 is SGHAT and CDR2 is FQNNGV in the germline V gene. CDR3 length equals 15 residues. V was cut by 1 base and J by 5 bases, with 15 bases left in between. CDR3 nucleotides: TGTGCCAGCAGCTTAGGGGGGGGACAGGCTGACGAGCAGTACTTC. It is translated as CASSLGGGQADEQYF.

This chain links TRBV7-9 with TRBJ1-6; D remains ambiguous. This CDR3 contains 13 residues. Germline CDR1 SEHNR, CDR2 FQNEAQ (reference sequence). With 6 bases removed from V and 8 bases from J, the gap between germline ends came to 11 bases. The CDR3 DNA reads TGTGCCAGCAGGATCGGCGGGGATTCACCCCTCCACTTT. Amino acids: CASRIGGDSPLHF. The whole variable domain, filled in from reference TRBV7-9 and TRBJ1-6, reads DTGVSQNPRHKITKRGQNVTFRCDPISEHNRLYWYRQTLGQGPEFLTYFQNEAQLEKSRLLSDRFSAERPKGSFSTLEIQRTEQGDSAMYLCASRIGGDSPLHFGNGTRLTVT.

The chain carries TRBV29-1 and TRBJ1-4; no reliable D call. Per germline, CDR1 SQVTM and CDR2 ANQGSEA. The CDR3 sequence is 10 residues long. V shed 4 bases and J shed 8 bases, with 5 bases lying between them. CDR3 sequence reads: CSVGQEKLFF. The CDR3 nucleotides are TGCAGCGTTGGACAAGAAAAACTGTTTTTT. The whole variable domain, remainder taken from reference TRBV29-1 and TRBJ1-4, is SAVISQKPSRDICQRGTSLTIQCQVDSQVTMMFWYRQQPGQSLTLIATANQGSEATYESGFVIDKFPISRPNLTFSTLTVSNMSPEDSSIYLCSVGQEKLFFGSGTQLSVL.

The rearrangement joins TRBV30 to TRBJ2-5; no clear D gene. This CDR3 spans 13 amino acids. Trimming cost V 0 bases and J 5 bases, with 10 bases left between them. The germline V gene has CDR1 GTSNPN and CDR2 SVGIG (reference sequence). The CDR3 sequence is CAWSVRSRETQYF. CDR3 DNA sequence: TGTGCCTGGAGTGTACGTTCCAGGGAGACCCAGTACTTC.

The chain joins TRBV5-1 to TRBJ1-1; 9 bases are shared with TRBD1. J lost 1 base, V lost 4 bases, and 17 bases had no gene match. There are 19 residues in the CDR3. CDR1 is SGHRS and CDR2 is YFSETQ in the germline V gene. Here the CDR3 DNA reads TGCGCCAGCAGCCCTTGGTGGCCATACAGGGGGCGCGAGAACACTGAAGCTTTCTTT. It translates to CASSPWWPYRGRENTEAFF. The complete variable domain, with remaining parts taken from reference TRBV5-1 and TRBJ1-1, reads KAGVTQTPRYLIKTRGQQVTLSCSPISGHRSVSWYQQTPGQGLQFLFEYFSETQRNKGNFPGRFSGRQFSNSRSEMNVSTLELGDSALYLCASSPWWPYRGRENTEAFFGQGTRLTVV.

The chain uses TRBV13 and TRBJ2-1; 11 bases line up with TRBD1. The CDR3 spans 16 residues. The J segment lost 5 bases and the V segment lost 4 bases, leaving 7 bases of the junction unmatched. The germline V gene encodes CDR1 PRHDT and CDR2 FYEKMQ (reference sequence). The CDR3 nucleotides read TGTGCCAGCAGCTCTTGGACAGGGGGCTCGAACAATGAGCAGTTCTTC. Translation gives CASSSWTGGSNNEQFF.

V and J are TRBV7-3 and TRBJ1-1, with D possibly matching TRBD1 (5 bases). Per germline, CDR1 SGHTA and CDR2 FQGTGA. This CDR3 spans 13 amino acids. The V end lost 5 bases, the J end lost 6 bases, and 13 bases lay between the germline ends. CDR3 residues: CASSVRRGAEAFF. In nucleotides, the CDR3 is TGTGCCAGCAGCGTAAGGAGGGGCGCTGAAGCTTTCTTT.

CDR3 nucleotides: TGTGCCAGCAGCCGCGGACTAGCGGGAGGGAGGTCATACGAGCAGTACTTC. Translated, it gives CASSRGLAGGRSYEQYF. The chain employs TRBV7-6 and TRBJ2-7, with 15 bases identical to TRBD2. V shed 5 bases, J shed 4 bases, and the junction held 9 bases outside the gene matches. This CDR3 region has 17 residues. Germline V gene data show CDR1 as SGHVS and CDR2 as FNYEAQ.

This chain joins TRBV5-6 and TRBJ2-7; possibly TRBD1 for D (5 bases). The germline V and J ends were trimmed by 0 bases and 3 bases, with 10 bases remaining between them. The CDR3 spans 14 residues. In germline, CDR1 is SGHDT, CDR2 YYEEEE. CDR3 coding DNA: TGTGCCAGCAGCTTGGACAGGAATGTCTACGAGCAGTACTTC. Translation gives CASSLDRNVYEQYF.

The V and J genes are TRBV5-8 and TRBJ2-7, with D unresolved. V shed 1 base and J shed 0 bases, with 5 bases lying between them. This CDR3 has 13 residues. Germline CDR1 reads SGHTS; CDR2 reads YDEGEE. For the CDR3, the DNA is TGTGCCAGCAGCTTGTGGCTCTCCTACGAGCAGTACTTC. Translated: CASSLWLSYEQYF.

The chain joins TRBV7-6 to TRBJ1-2, with D hard to call. The CDR3 totals 14 residues. Germline assignment: CDR1 SGHVS and CDR2 FNYEAQ. The V end lost 7 bases, the J end lost 7 bases, and 19 bases lay between the germline ends. As DNA, the CDR3 is TGTGCCAGCACCCTGCTGGAGGGATCTTCTGGCTACACCTTC. As protein: CASTLLEGSSGYTF. Full variable domain (outside the CDR3, taken from reference TRBV7-6 and TRBJ1-2): GAGVSQSPRYKVTKRGQDVALRCDPISGHVSLYWYRQALGQGPEFLTYFNYEAQQDKSGLPNDRFSAERPEGSISTLTIQRTEQRDSAMYRCASTLLEGSSGYTFGSGTRLTVV.

About this clone: The germline gene is not matched at one end of the junction; a read error may be the cause. The genes are TRBV7-8 and TRBJ2-2; the D gene is possibly TRBD2 (5 bases). The length of the CDR3 is 16 residues. Per the germline V gene, CDR1 is SGHVS and CDR2 is FQNEAQ. CDR3 sequence: CASSSGRVWNTGEPFF. As DNA, the CDR3 is TGTGCCAGCAGCTCCGGGCGGGTGTGGAACACCGGGGAGCCGTTTTTT. The full variable domain, with the rest looked up from reference TRBV7-8 and TRBJ2-2, is GAGVSQSPRYKVAKRGQDVALRCDPISGHVSLFWYQQALGQGPEFLTYFQNEAQLDKSGLPSDRFFAERPEGSVSTLKIQRTQQEDSAVYLCASSSGRVWNTGEPFFGEGSRLTVL.

CDR3: CASMTGIWEKLFF. CDR3 in DNA: TGTGCCAGCATGACAGGGATTTGGGAAAAACTGTTTTTT. The chain couples TRBV6-1 to TRBJ1-4; 7 positions agree with TRBD1. The CDR3 sequence is 13 residues long. The germline gives CDR1 MNHNS, CDR2 SASEGT. With V trimmed by 7 bases and J by 8 bases, 7 bases remained unmatched.

This sequence joins TRBV2 and TRBJ2-7; TRBD2 aligns across 14 bases. The CDR3 runs 17 residues. Germline assignment: CDR1 SNHLY and CDR2 FYNNEI. V dropped 4 bases and J dropped 4; count of bases not matched to a gene: 9. The CDR3 loop is CASSVGTSGRLGYEQYF. Written as DNA, the CDR3 is TGTGCCAGCAGTGTGGGGACTAGCGGGAGATTAGGATACGAGCAGTACTTC.

The chain combines TRBV10-3 with TRBJ1-2; 7 nucleotides match TRBD1. The V and J ends lost 6 bases and 8 bases, in that order; junction bases with no gene match: 21. There are 17 residues in the CDR3. Germline V gene data show CDR1 as ENHRY and CDR2 as SYGVKD. CDR3 protein: CAISQIKDRPDNRGYTF. For the CDR3, the DNA is TGTGCCATCAGCCAAATTAAGGACAGGCCTGATAACCGAGGCTACACCTTC.

V and J are TRBV11-3 and TRBJ1-2; D is unclear. V was pared by 5 bases and J by 4 bases, with 17 bases between. The CDR3 covers 15 residues. Germline V gene sequence: CDR1 SGHNT, CDR2 YENEEA. The CDR3 DNA reads as TGTGCCAGCAGCGACCCAGGCCAGGATGCCTATGGCTACACCTTC. Encoded protein: CASSDPGQDAYGYTF.

The genes are TRBV7-7 and TRBJ1-5; D ambiguous. Germline-derived CDR1 and CDR2 are SSHAT and FNYEAQ (reference sequence). Trimming pared 5 bases from V and 12 bases from J, leaving 17 bases between. This CDR3 has 13 amino acids. CDR3 residues: CASSQNYGEVQHF. The CDR3 nucleotides are TGTGCCAGCAGCCAAAACTATGGGGAGGTCCAGCATTTT.

The chain joins TRBV7-9 to TRBJ2-7, with TRBD2 as a possible D gene (5 bases). The CDR3 covers 13 residues. CDR1 SEHNR and CDR2 FQNEAQ come from the germline V gene (reference sequence). Trimming left V 2 bases short and J 7 bases short, with 12 bases between. Here the CDR3 reads CASSLSPGGEQYF. In DNA form, the CDR3 reads TGTGCCAGCAGCTTATCCCCGGGCGGGGAGCAGTACTTC.

The chain joins TRBV30 to TRBJ1-5, with 7 bases fitting TRBD1. Germline V gene data show CDR1 as GTSNPN and CDR2 as SVGIG (reference sequence). V was clipped by 2 bases and J by 6 bases; unmatched bases: 4. CDR3 length equals 13 residues. CDR3 sequence (DNA): TGTGCCTGGAGTAACAGGGGCAGTCAGCCCCAGCATTTT. Protein product: CAWSNRGSQPQHF. The full variable domain, its missing parts supplied by reference TRBV30 and TRBJ1-5, is SQTIHQWPATLVQPVGSPLSLECTVEGTSNPNLYWYRQAAGRGLQLLFYSVGIGQISSEVPQNLSASRPQDRQFILSSKKLLLSDSGFYLCAWSNRGSQPQHFGDGTRLSIL.

The chain links TRBV28 to TRBJ1-2; D perhaps matches TRBD1 (5 bases). Trimming took off 2 bases at V and 3 bases at J, with 16 bases between the two ends. Germline V gene sequence: CDR1 MDHEN, CDR2 SYDVKM. This CDR3 contains 16 residues. CDR3 residues: CASSLGGGPWDYGYTF. DNA of the CDR3: TGTGCCAGCAGTTTAGGGGGGGGACCCTGGGACTATGGCTACACCTTC.